This is a list of T cell receptor beta chains from one sample in a study of blood T cell repertoires in COVID-19. Libraries were prepared by immunoSEQ multiplex PCR; TCRdb keeps only in-frame clonotypes and omits some of them. The sample has about 70,000 clones, about 89% seen once. Sequencing was performed on peripheral blood. The origin of the receptors is an older woman with acute or convalescent COVID-19. Each CDR3 is given with its conserved first and last residue. Each record gives: CDR3 protein, CDR3 DNA, V gene, D gene, clone size, J gene. The D gene is left open where the match is weak. Expanded clones are given a class, and other clones once, few, many or no size at all.

CASSDVTDTQYF,TGTGCCAGCAGTGACGTTACAGATACGCAGTATTTT,TRBV2,-,-,TRBJ2-3
CASSPEGPETQYF,TGTGCCAGCTCACCGGAGGGGCCAGAGACCCAGTACTTC,TRBV18,-,-,TRBJ2-5
CASSSLGLMNTEAFF,TGTGCCAGCAGCTCGCTGGGACTCATGAACACTGAAGCTTTCTTT,TRBV7-6,-,-,TRBJ1-1
CASSVGLAGETQYF,TGTGCCAGCAGCGTGGGACTAGCGGGGGAGACCCAGTACTTC,TRBV7-6,TRBD2,-,TRBJ2-5
CASSHRHRDNSPLHF,TGCGCCAGCAGCCACCGGCACAGGGATAATTCACCCCTCCACTTT,TRBV4-1,-,few,TRBJ1-6
CASRIRTGYYGYTF,TGTGCCAGCAGGATAAGGACAGGATACTATGGCTACACCTTC,TRBV6-5,TRBD1,-,TRBJ1-2
CASSQGTARIYNSPLHF,TGCGCCAGCAGCCAAGGGACAGCCAGGATATATAATTCACCCCTCCACTTT,TRBV4-1,-,-,TRBJ1-6
CARSPGQHYEQYF,TGTGCCAGAAGCCCGGGACAGCACTACGAGCAGTACTTC,TRBV5-3,TRBD1,-,TRBJ2-7
CASSLVLGGTGELFF,TGTGCCAGCAGCTTAGTCCTCGGGGGGACCGGGGAGCTGTTTTTT,TRBV11-3,TRBD2,-,TRBJ2-2
CASSSTGFDSPLHF,TGTGCCAGCAGCTCGACAGGGTTCGACTCACCCCTCCACTTT,TRBV5-4,TRBD1,once,TRBJ1-6
CASSLVGIRTGNTEAFF,TGCGCCAGCAGCTTGGTGGGAATTAGGACAGGGAACACTGAAGCTTTCTTT,TRBV5-1,TRBD1,-,TRBJ1-1
CASSPEAGSYNEQFF,TGTGCCAGCAGCCCTGAAGCGGGGTCCTACAATGAGCAGTTCTTC,TRBV7-2,TRBD2,-,TRBJ2-1